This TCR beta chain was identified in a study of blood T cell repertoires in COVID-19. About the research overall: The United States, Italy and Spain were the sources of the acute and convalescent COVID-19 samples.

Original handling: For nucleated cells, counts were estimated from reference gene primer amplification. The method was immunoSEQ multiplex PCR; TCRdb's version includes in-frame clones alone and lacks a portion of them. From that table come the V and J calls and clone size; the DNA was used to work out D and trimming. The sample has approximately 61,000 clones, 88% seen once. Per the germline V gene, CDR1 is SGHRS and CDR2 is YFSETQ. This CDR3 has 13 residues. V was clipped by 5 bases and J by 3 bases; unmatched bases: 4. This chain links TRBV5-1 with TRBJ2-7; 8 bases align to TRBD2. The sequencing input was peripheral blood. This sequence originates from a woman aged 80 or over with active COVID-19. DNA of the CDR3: TGCGCCAGCAGACTAGCGGAAAACTACGAGCAGTACTTC. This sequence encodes CASRLAENYEQYF.